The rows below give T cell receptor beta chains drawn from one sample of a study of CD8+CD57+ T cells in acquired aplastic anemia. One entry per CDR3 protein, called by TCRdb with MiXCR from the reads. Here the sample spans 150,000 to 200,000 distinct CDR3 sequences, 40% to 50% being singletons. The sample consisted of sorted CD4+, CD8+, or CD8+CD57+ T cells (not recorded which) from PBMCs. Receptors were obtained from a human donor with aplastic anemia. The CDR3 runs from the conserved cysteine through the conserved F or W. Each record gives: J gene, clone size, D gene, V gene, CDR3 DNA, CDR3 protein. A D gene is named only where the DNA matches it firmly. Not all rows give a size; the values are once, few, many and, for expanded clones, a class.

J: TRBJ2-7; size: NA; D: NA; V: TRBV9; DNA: TGTGCCAGCAGCGTAGGGGTTAGCGGATACTACGAGCAGTACTTC; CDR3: CASSVGVSGYYEQYF
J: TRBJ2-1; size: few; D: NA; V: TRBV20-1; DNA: TGCAGTGGAGATCGGAGGAATGAGCAGTTCTTC; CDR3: CSGDRRNEQFF
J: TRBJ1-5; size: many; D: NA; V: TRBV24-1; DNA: TGTGCCACCAGTCCCGGGGTTTCCAGGCAGCCCCAGCATTTT; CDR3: CATSPGVSRQPQHF
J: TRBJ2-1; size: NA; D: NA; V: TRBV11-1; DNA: TGTGCCAGCAGCTTAAAACTGACCTCCTACAATGAGCAGTTCTTC; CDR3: CASSLKLTSYNEQFF
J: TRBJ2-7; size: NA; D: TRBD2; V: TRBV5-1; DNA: TGCGCCAGCAGCCAAACCGGACTAGGAGACTACGAGCAGTACTTC; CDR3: CASSQTGLGDYEQYF
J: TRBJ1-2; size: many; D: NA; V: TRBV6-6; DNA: TGTGCCAGCAGTTACTCGAACTCTCCCGGCTACACCTTC; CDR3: CASSYSNSPGYTF
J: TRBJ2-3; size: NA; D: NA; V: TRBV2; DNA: TGTGCCAGAGTCGGCCTTCTTAGCACAGATACGCAGTATTTT; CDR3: CARVGLLSTDTQYF
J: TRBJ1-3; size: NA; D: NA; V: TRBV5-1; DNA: TGCGCCAGCAGCCCCTCGGTCTCCTCCTCTGGAAACACCATATATTTT; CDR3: CASSPSVSSSGNTIYF
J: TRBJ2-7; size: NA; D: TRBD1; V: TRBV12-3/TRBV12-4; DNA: TGTGCCAGCAGTTTGGACAGGGGAGGGGACGAGCAGTACTTC; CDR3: CASSLDRGGDEQYF
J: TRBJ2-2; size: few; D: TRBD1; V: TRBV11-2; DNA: TGTGCCAGCAGCCGCCTTGGGACAGGGAAAATCCTTCACGCCGGGGAGCTGTTTTTT; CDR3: CASSRLGTGKILHAGELFF
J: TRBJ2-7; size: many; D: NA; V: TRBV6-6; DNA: TGTGCCAGCAGCGGTCCGGGCCTCCCCTACGAGCAGTACTTC; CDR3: CASSGPGLPYEQYF
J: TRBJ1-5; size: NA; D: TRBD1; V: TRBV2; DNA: TGTGCCAGCAGTCCAGGGGGACAGAGGTATCAGCCCCAGCATTTT; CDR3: CASSPGGQRYQPQHF
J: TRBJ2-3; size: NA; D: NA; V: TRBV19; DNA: TGTGCCAGTAGTAGGGAGATCACAGATACGCAGTATTTT; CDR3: CASSREITDTQYF
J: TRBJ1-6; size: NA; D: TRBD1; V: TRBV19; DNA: TGTGCCAGTAGTGCCAGAGGGACAGGGACCTATAATTCACCCCTCCACTTT; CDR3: CASSARGTGTYNSPLHF
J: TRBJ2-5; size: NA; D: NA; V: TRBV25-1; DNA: TGTGCCAGCAGTGAATCGGAGTATCTGGGGGAGACCCAGTACTTC; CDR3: CASSESEYLGETQYF
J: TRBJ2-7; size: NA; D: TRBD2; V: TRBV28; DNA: TGTGCCGTACTAGCGGGGGAATACTCCTACGGGCAGTACTTC; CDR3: CAVLAGEYSYGQYF
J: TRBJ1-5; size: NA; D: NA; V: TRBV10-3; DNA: TGTGCCATCAGTGAATGGTCCCTGGTAGGTCAGCCCCAGCATTTT; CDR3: CAISEWSLVGQPQHF
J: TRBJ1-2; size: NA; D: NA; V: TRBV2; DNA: TGTGCCAGCAGTGGGACGGATGGCTATGGCTACACCTTC; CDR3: CASSGTDGYGYTF
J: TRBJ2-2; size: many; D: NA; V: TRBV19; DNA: TGTGCCAGTAGTATAGTTTCAGGGGGGACCGGGGAGCTGTTTTTT; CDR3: CASSIVSGGTGELFF
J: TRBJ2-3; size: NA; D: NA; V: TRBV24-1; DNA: TGTGCCACCAGTGATTATCCGGGGGATACGCAGTATTTT; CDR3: CATSDYPGDTQYF
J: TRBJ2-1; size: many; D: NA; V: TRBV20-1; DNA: TGCAGTACCGGGACTGGCAATGAGCAGTTCTTC; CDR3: CSTGTGNEQFF
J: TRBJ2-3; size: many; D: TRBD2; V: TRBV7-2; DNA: TGTGCCAGCAGACCTCCGGGACTAGCGGATACAGATACGCAGTATTTT; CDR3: CASRPPGLADTDTQYF
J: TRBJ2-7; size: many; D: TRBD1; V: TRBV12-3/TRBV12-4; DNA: TGTGCCAGCAGAACCGGGACAGGGCCTTTCGAGCAGTACTTC; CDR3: CASRTGTGPFEQYF
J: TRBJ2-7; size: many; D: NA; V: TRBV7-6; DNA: TGTGCCAGCAGCTCCACGCCACTCGAGCAGTACTTC; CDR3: CASSSTPLEQYF
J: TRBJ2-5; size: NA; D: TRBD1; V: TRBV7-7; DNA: TGTGCTAGCAGCAAAGGGGACAGGGAAGAGACCCAGTACTTC; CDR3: CASSKGDREETQYF
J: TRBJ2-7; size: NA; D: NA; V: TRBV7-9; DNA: TGTGCCAGCAGCAACGATTACATCTACGAGCAGTACTTC; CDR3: CASSNDYIYEQYF